Listed here are 19 T cell receptor beta chains from one sample, sequenced in a study of beta chain features in type 1 diabetes. The study, taken as a whole, reports: Shortening that was moderate but significant affected the TCRB CDR3s of Type 1 diabetes patients in all four CD4+ subsets.

The whole isolated RNA underwent reverse transcription, so sequencing captured expressed TCRB transcripts. Repertoires were generated with immunoSEQ multiplex PCR, while TCRdb's copy carries only in-frame clones and drops some. The sample contains about 150,000 clones, 7% to 9% of which appear only once. These receptors have no identified antigens. What was sequenced was central memory CD4+ T cells from blood. The source is a man between 18 and 35 years old with type 1 diabetes.

This clone was seen only a few times. The V and J genes are TRBV27 and TRBJ2-1; D remains ambiguous. The V and J ends lost 9 bases and 0 bases respectively, with 9 bases between them. This CDR3 contains 13 residues. Germline V gives CDR1 MNHEY, CDR2 SMNVEV (reference sequence). The CDR3 loop is CARADNSYNEQFF. CDR3 DNA sequence: TGTGCCAGAGCTGACAACTCCTACAATGAGCAGTTCTTC.

This chain joins TRBV7-2 and TRBJ2-1; maybe TRBD1 (5 bases). V lost 2 bases and J lost 9, with 8 bases in between. Germline assignment: CDR1 SGHTA and CDR2 FQGNSA. The CDR3 is 12 amino acids. The CDR3 protein is CASSLQGSEQFF. CDR3 bases: TGTGCCAGCAGCTTACAGGGTAGTGAGCAGTTCTTC.

This clone has more than one count but fewer than ten. The CDR3 reads CASNGQNYGYTF. CDR3 nucleotides: TGCGCCAGCAACGGACAGAACTATGGCTACACCTTC. The chain couples TRBV10-2 to TRBJ1-2; possibly TRBD1 for D (6 bases). Trimming shortened V by 7 bases and J by 2 bases, and 8 bases separated the two germline ends. CDR3 length: 12 residues. Germline CDR1 WSHSY, CDR2 SAAADI.

This clone was detected many times. The chain uses TRBV7-2 and TRBJ2-1, with TRBD2 matching over 11 bases. This CDR3 is built from 16 residues. The germline V gene has CDR1 SGHTA and CDR2 FQGNSA. The V gene end was trimmed by 5 bases and the J gene end by 5 bases; junction bases not matched to a gene: 8. DNA of the CDR3: TGTGCCAGCAGCAAAAGCGGGACTAGCGGTAACAATGAGCAGTTCTTC. This translates into CASSKSGTSGNNEQFF.

This clone was observed a few times. The rearrangement uses TRBV6-6 and TRBJ1-1, with TRBD1 matching over 10 bases. Germline V gene data show CDR1 as MNHNY and CDR2 as SVGAGI (reference sequence). The CDR3 spans 16 residues. The trim removed 4 bases at V and 7 bases at J, leaving 12 bases unmatched. CDR3 sequence: CASSSWGGQGRDEAFF. In DNA form, the CDR3 reads TGTGCCAGCAGTTCGTGGGGGGGACAGGGGAGGGATGAAGCTTTCTTT.

This clone has only a few counts. V is TRBV29-1 and J is TRBJ2-5; TRBD2 might be the D (5 bases). This CDR3 has 13 amino acids. Deletions cut 4 bases from V and 3 bases from J, with 12 bases between. Germline V gene sequence: CDR1 SQVTM, CDR2 ANQGSEA. The CDR3 nucleotides read TGCAGCGTTGGAGAGGGCAGTAAAGAGACCCAGTACTTC. The encoded protein is CSVGEGSKETQYF.

The rearrangement links TRBV2 to TRBJ2-4; 7 nucleotides match TRBD1. This CDR3 region has 15 residues. V was pared by 2 bases and J by 6 bases, with 7 bases of the junction left unmatched. In germline, CDR1 is SNHLY, CDR2 FYNNEI. In DNA form, the CDR3 reads TGTGCCAGCAGTGAATCAGGACAGGTTATAAACATTCAGTACTTC. Translating it yields CASSESGQVINIQYF. The full variable domain, its missing parts supplied by reference TRBV2 and TRBJ2-4, is EPEVTQTPSHQVTQMGQEVILRCVPISNHLYFYWYRQILGQKVEFLVSFYNNEISEKSEIFDDQFSVERPDGSNFTLKIRSTKLEDSAMYFCASSESGQVINIQYFGAGTRLSVL.

A few counts support this clone. The chain employs TRBV14 and TRBJ1-2; unclear D gene. V was pared by 0 bases and J by 13 bases, with 21 bases between. CDR1 and CDR2 from the germline V gene are SGHDN and FVKESK. CDR3 size: 15 residues. CDR3 in DNA: TGTGCCAGCAGCCAAGATAGGTGGGGTGGACGCGGACTCACCTTC. Protein sequence: CASSQDRWGGRGLTF.

This clone was recorded a few times. The chain joins TRBV27 to TRBJ2-3; D is unresolved. The CDR3 has 13 residues. Germline lookup yields CDR1 MNHEY and CDR2 SMNVEV (reference sequence). The V gene lost 5 bases and the J gene lost 6 bases, with 12 bases spanning the gap. The CDR3: CASSPNRWDTQYF. CDR3 nucleotides: TGTGCCAGCAGTCCCAACCGGTGGGATACGCAGTATTTT.

This clone occurred a few times. CDR3 sequence (DNA): TGTGCCAGTAGTATAGGAGCGGGTGATGGCTCTACGCAGTATTTT. Protein sequence: CASSIGAGDGSTQYF. This chain connects TRBV19 to TRBJ2-3, with a possible D match to TRBD2 (6 bases). Germline lookup yields CDR1 LNHDA and CDR2 SQIVND (reference sequence). V was shortened by 1 base and J by 8 bases, with 16 bases between the two germline ends. This CDR3 spans 15 amino acids.

The chain recombines TRBV4-3 with TRBJ1-6; tentative D call: TRBD1 (6 bases). The CDR3 is 15 residues long. V gave up 3 bases and J gave up 7 bases, with 13 bases separating them. Germline V gene sequence: CDR1 LGHNA, CDR2 YSLEER. The DNA for the CDR3 is TGCGCCAGCAGCCAGGACACAGGGCACAATTCACCCCTCCACTTT. Translation: CASSQDTGHNSPLHF.

This clone showed up just a few times. This chain uses TRBV6-5 with TRBJ1-2, with D tentatively TRBD1 (6 bases). V gave up 6 bases and J gave up 6 bases, with 17 bases separating them. Germline V gene lookup returns CDR1 MNHEY and CDR2 SVGAGI. The CDR3 is 14 amino acids. CDR3 region: CASRGTRPADGYTF. The CDR3 region has the DNA TGTGCCAGCAGGGGGACACGGCCGGCTGATGGCTACACCTTC.

The chain is built from TRBV9 and TRBJ2-1; possibly TRBD1 for D (5 bases). The germline gives CDR1 SGDLS, CDR2 YYNGEE. The V and J ends lost 3 bases and 2 bases respectively, with 6 bases between them. The CDR3 contains 13 residues. CDR3 nucleotide sequence: TGTGCCAGCAGCGAGGGGCCCTACAATGAGCAGTTCTTC. This sequence encodes CASSEGPYNEQFF.

This clone was seen more than once but under ten times. V gene TRBV7-9 combines with J gene TRBJ2-5; no clear D gene. V lost 5 bases, J lost 5 bases, and 9 bases lay in between. The CDR3 runs to 12 residues. Germline CDR1 is SEHNR and CDR2 is FQNEAQ (reference sequence). CDR3 sequence reads: CASSTEAETQYF. In DNA form, the CDR3 reads TGTGCCAGCAGCACCGAGGCGGAGACCCAGTACTTC.

This clone came up a few times. The chain carries TRBV28 and TRBJ2-5, with TRBD2 as a possible D gene (5 bases). Germline CDR1 and CDR2: MDHEN and SYDVKM. The V gene lost 8 bases and the J gene lost 11 bases, with 15 bases spanning the gap. The CDR3 sequence is 11 residues long. The CDR3 DNA follows: TGTGCCAGCGGACGTGTTAGGGAGCAGTACTTC. Encoded protein: CASGRVREQYF.

The chain recombines TRBV7-2 with TRBJ2-3; D is unclear. CDR1 SGHTA and CDR2 FQGNSA come from the germline V gene. V lost 5 bases to trimming and J lost 2 bases, with 11 bases between them. The CDR3 loop spans 14 amino acids. The CDR3 region is CASSLPGITDTQYF. The CDR3 bases are TGTGCCAGCAGCCTCCCAGGTATCACAGATACGCAGTATTTT.

This clone was detected a few times. This chain uses TRBV4-2 with TRBJ2-7, with no clear D. V was cut by 5 bases and J by 6 bases, with 11 bases left in between. CDR1 is LGHNA, CDR2 YNFKEQ, per germline. CDR3 size: 12 residues. DNA for the CDR3: TGTGCCAGCAGCTTGAGTAGTACCGAGCAGTACTTC. Protein: CASSLSSTEQYF.

The V gene is TRBV15, the J gene TRBJ2-3; 8 bases match TRBD2. CDR3 length equals 15 residues. In germline, CDR1 is LNHNV, CDR2 YYDKDF (reference sequence). Trimming cost V 8 bases and J 1 base; bases outside gene matches: 8. CDR3 region: CATGSAGGRTDTQYF. The DNA for the CDR3 is TGTGCCACCGGGTCTGCGGGAGGACGCACAGATACGCAGTATTTT.

This chain joins TRBV7-2 and TRBJ2-3, with D unclear. The CDR3 is 13 amino acids. The germline V gene has CDR1 SGHTA and CDR2 FQGNSA. V was trimmed by 4 bases and J by 5 bases, leaving 10 bases between them. CDR3 sequence reads: CASSSQFRDTQYF. CDR3 sequence (DNA): TGTGCCAGCAGCTCCCAGTTCAGAGATACGCAGTATTTT.